This T cell receptor (beta chain) derives from a study of blood T cell repertoires in COVID-19. Across the whole study: The United States, Italy and Spain were the sources of the acute and convalescent COVID-19 samples. T cells, B-cell-depleted T cells, or PBMCs provided the cDNA or gDNA that served as material.

Sequencing used immunoSEQ multiplex PCR; TCRdb keeps in-frame clones, though not all of them. The table lists about 120,000 clones, around 90% of them singletons, with approximately 3.9% in the top ten. There are 14 residues in the CDR3. Per germline, CDR1 PRHDT and CDR2 FYEKMQ (reference sequence). V lost 5 bases and J lost 3, with 13 bases in between. This chain links TRBV13 with TRBJ1-2; D may be TRBD1 (6 bases). Sequencing used peripheral blood. The clonotype was recovered from a woman aged 60-75 years with COVID-19, enrolled during active disease. The CDR3 region has the DNA TGTGCCAGCAGCCAAAGGGGGGGAGACTATGGCTACACCTTC. Its protein product is CASSQRGGDYGYTF.